The 4 T cell receptor beta chains reported below all come from one sample, sequenced in a study of CD8+CD57+ T cells in acquired aplastic anemia. Patients picked for sequencing had shown CD8+CD57+ cell expansion detected by flow cytometry. Genomic DNA provided the template from which TCR beta VDJ and CDR3 profiles were obtained. TCRdb passed the reads through MiXCR, listing each CDR3 protein once. Here the sample spans about 160,000 distinct CDR3 sequences, 40% to 55% being singletons. What was sequenced was sorted CD4+, CD8+, or CD8+CD57+ T cells (not recorded which) from PBMCs. All receptors come from a human donor with aplastic anemia.

A remark on this clonotype: Since a much larger clone is just one base distant, this may be a read error. The chain uses TRBV6-5 and TRBJ2-1, with 8 nucleotides matching TRBD2. The CDR3 is 14 amino acids. In germline, CDR1 is MNHEY, CDR2 SVGAGI. The CDR3 reads CACSYFERENEQFF. CDR3 in DNA: TGTGCCTGCAGTTACTTCGAGCGGGAGAACGAGCAGTTCTTC.

The V gene is TRBV5-1, the J gene TRBJ2-7; the match to TRBD1 covers 9 bases. V was clipped by 4 bases and J by 4 bases; unmatched bases: 9. This CDR3 is 15 amino acids long. Germline CDR1 is SGHRS and CDR2 is YFSETQ. CDR3 region: CASSPGTGLQYEQYF. The DNA for the CDR3 is TGCGCCAGCAGCCCGGGGACAGGGCTCCAGTACGAGCAGTACTTC.

This clonotype was found many times. The gene calls are TRBV28 and TRBJ1-4; unclear D gene. V was trimmed by 10 bases and J by 4 bases, leaving 7 bases between them. Germline CDR1 is MDHEN and CDR2 is SYDVKM. CDR3 length: 11 residues. CDR3 in DNA: TGTGCCACCCGGGATAATGAAAAACTGTTTTTT. Its protein is CATRDNEKLFF.

The sample holds a few counts of this clonotype. This sequence joins TRBV25-1 and TRBJ1-6; D remains ambiguous. This CDR3 spans 15 amino acids. The germline V and J ends were trimmed by 2 bases and 0 bases, with 5 bases remaining between them. Germline CDR1 and CDR2: MGHDK and SYGVNS. CDR3 nucleotides: TGTGCCAGCAGTGAAGAGAGCTCCTATAATTCACCCCTCCACTTT. It translates to CASSEESSYNSPLHF.